A single T cell receptor beta chain is shown here with its context. The antigen is unknown. The sample comes from a study of healthy donors' naive CD4 and CD8 T cells. Naive T cells were sorted: CD4+CD8-CD45RO-CD45RA+ for CD4+, CD8+CD4-CD45RA+CD27bright for CD8+. A linear amplification protocol produced the TCR libraries from roughly 0.5 ug of total RNA. Original analysis: Sequencing covered under 85,000 rearranged alpha-chain transcripts across four or five healthy donors. TCRdb redid the calling of the reads with MiXCR, one entry per CDR3 protein. The V and J calls follow TCRdb's processing rather than the paper's. The table records around 200,000 distinct CDR3 sequences, 65% to 80% of them present only once. CDR3 size: 15 residues. V was clipped by 8 bases and J by 8 bases, with 24 bases between them. Study-level findings and limits: Most V and J genes were reportedly biased between naive CD4+ and CD8+ cells. Possible naive T cell homeostatic proliferation bias remained unaddressed.

V gene TRBV12-3 or TRBV12-4 combines with J gene TRBJ1-2; D is undetermined. This sequence originates from a pool of human donors in good health; the sample pools cells from several healthy donors. Material for sequencing was naive CD4+ and CD8+ T cells sorted from blood, pooled from several donors. CDR3 sequence reads: CASSPQVVALEGYTF. As DNA, the CDR3 is TGTGCCAGCTCTCCCCAAGTGGTAGCGCTCGAGGGCTACACCTTC.